One T cell receptor beta chain is described in this entry. Germline V lookup: CDR1 MNHEY, CDR2 SMNVEV (reference sequence). CDR3 length equals 19 residues. The germline V and J ends were trimmed by 4 bases and 0 bases, with 22 bases remaining between them. This specimen comes from a study of tumor T cells in aggressive B-cell lymphoma. Only in-frame clones appear in the TCRdb table, and some are missing; sequencing was by immunoSEQ multiplex PCR. The data show 9,500 to 13,000 clones, with approximately 89% seen just once and over 2% held by the top ten. The V call is TRBV27, the J call TRBJ2-1; the D gene is possibly TRBD1 (6 bases). This TCR was recovered from an adult with diffuse large B cell lymphoma. The sample was tumor tissue. The CDR3 DNA reads TGTGCCAGCAGTTCCTGGACAGAAACACACGATTCCTCCTACAATGAGCAGTTCTTC. It translates to CASSSWTETHDSSYNEQFF.